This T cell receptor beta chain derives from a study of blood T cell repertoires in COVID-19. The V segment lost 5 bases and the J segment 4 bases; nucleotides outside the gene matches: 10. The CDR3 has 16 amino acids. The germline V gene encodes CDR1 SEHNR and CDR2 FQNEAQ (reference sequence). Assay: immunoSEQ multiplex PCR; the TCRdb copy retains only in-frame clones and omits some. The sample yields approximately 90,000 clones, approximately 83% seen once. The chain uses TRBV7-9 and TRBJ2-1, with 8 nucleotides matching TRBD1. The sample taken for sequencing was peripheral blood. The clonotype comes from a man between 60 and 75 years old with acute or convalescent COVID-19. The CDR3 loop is CASSDQDRVGYNEQFF. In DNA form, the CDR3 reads TGTGCCAGCAGCGACCAGGACAGGGTGGGGTACAATGAGCAGTTCTTC.